The 12 T cell receptor beta chains presented below share a single source sample, sequenced in a study of CD4 T cells in relation to SARS-CoV-2 and coronaviruses. Before the COVID-19 pandemic, during about 2011-2019, CD4+ T cells were taken from unexposed donors. Isolation of CD4+ T cells took place after 10 days in culture. Their recognized antigens are unknown. Libraries were prepared by immunoSEQ multiplex PCR; TCRdb keeps only in-frame clonotypes and omits some of them. The sample includes approximately 17,000 clones, 75% to 85% of them seen just once. Source material: CD4+ T cells from PBMCs, cultured in vitro. The receptors shown here come from a human donor in good health.

This clone was counted only a few times. The gene calls are TRBV5-6 and TRBJ2-7; D gene unclear. Between the trimmed V and J ends, which lost 3 bases and 4 bases, there was a span of 5 bases. CDR1 and CDR2 (germline): SGHDT, YYEEEE. The CDR3 covers 11 residues. The CDR3 protein is CASSYQYEQYF. As DNA, the CDR3 is TGTGCCAGCAGCTATCAGTACGAGCAGTACTTC.

The chain joins TRBV6-6 to TRBJ2-2; 10 bases are a match to TRBD2. The J segment lost 6 bases and the V segment lost 5 bases, leaving 3 bases of the junction unmatched. The CDR3 is 14 amino acids. Germline V lookup: CDR1 MNHNY, CDR2 SVGAGI (reference sequence). The CDR3 coding sequence is TGTGCCAGCAGTCTAGCGGGAGCTTCCGGGGAGCTGTTTTTT. Translation gives CASSLAGASGELFF.

This clone was picked up a small number of times. The chain employs TRBV19 and TRBJ2-1; D remains ambiguous. Germline V CDR1 and CDR2: LNHDA, SQIVND (reference sequence). This CDR3 has 15 residues. The ends were cut back, 3 bases at V and 4 bases at J, with 13 bases in the middle. CDR3 protein: CASSIMGSRYNEQFF. CDR3 DNA sequence: TGTGCCAGTAGTATTATGGGCAGCCGTTACAATGAGCAGTTCTTC. The whole variable domain, remainder taken from reference TRBV19 and TRBJ2-1, is DGGITQSPKYLFRKEGQNVTLSCEQNLNHDAMYWYRQDPGQGLRLIYYSQIVNDFQKGDIAEGYSVSREKKESFPLTVTSAQKNPTAFYLCASSIMGSRYNEQFFGPGTRLTVL.

V gene TRBV7-3 combines with J gene TRBJ1-1; 7 nucleotides agree with TRBD1. V lost 3 bases to trimming and J lost 11 bases; unmatched junction nucleotides: 9. The germline gives CDR1 SGHTA, CDR2 FQGTGA. The CDR3 totals 13 residues. The CDR3 protein is CASSFSRTGRAFF. The CDR3 nucleotides read TGTGCCAGCAGCTTTTCGAGGACAGGACGGGCTTTCTTT.

The J gene is TRBJ1-5, the V gene TRBV5-5; D is unclear. This CDR3 region has 14 residues. Trimming stripped 3 bases from V and 7 bases from J, with 14 bases between. CDR1 and CDR2 from the germline V gene are SGHKS and YYEKEE (reference sequence). Here the CDR3 DNA reads TGTGCCAGCAGCTCCGTGCCTCGGGAACAGCCCCAGCATTTT. Protein: CASSSVPREQPQHF.

This clone was seen just once. This chain uses TRBV7-8 with TRBJ1-1; D perhaps matches TRBD1 (5 bases). CDR3 length equals 15 residues. From germline, CDR1 is SGHVS and CDR2 FQNEAQ. Deletions cut 5 bases from V and 0 bases from J, with 13 bases between. The chain's CDR3 is CASSPTGTVNTEAFF. The CDR3 DNA is TGTGCCAGCAGCCCGACCGGGACGGTGAACACTGAAGCTTTCTTT.

CDR3 DNA sequence: TGTGCCAGTAGTTCCGGACTAGCGGGGTTTAGCACAGATACGCAGTATTTT. The encoded protein is CASSSGLAGFSTDTQYF. The J gene is TRBJ2-3, the V gene TRBV19; 12 nucleotides align to TRBD2. The CDR3 totals 17 residues. J was trimmed by 0 bases and V by 5 bases; bases with no gene match: 6. Germline values: CDR1 LNHDA, CDR2 SQIVND (reference sequence).

V and J are TRBV12-3 or TRBV12-4 and TRBJ1-2; a weak D match, TRBD1 (6 bases). The ends were cut back, 2 bases at V and 8 bases at J, with 12 bases in the middle. This CDR3 region has 13 residues. The CDR3 loop reads CASSLRGGWGYTF. CDR3 coding DNA: TGTGCCAGCAGTTTAAGGGGGGGCTGGGGCTACACCTTC.

V and J are TRBV5-1 and TRBJ2-2; 7 nucleotides agree with TRBD2. The length of the CDR3 is 17 residues. The ends lost 4 bases at V and 0 bases at J; junction bases unmatched: 9. CDR1 and CDR2 from the germline V gene are SGHRS and YFSETQ. CDR3 loop: CASSPRLLAANTGELFF. In nucleotides, the CDR3 is TGCGCCAGCAGCCCCCGCCTTCTAGCGGCGAACACCGGGGAGCTGTTTTTT.

This chain joins TRBV5-6 and TRBJ2-4, with TRBD2 as a possible D gene (5 bases). The CDR3 spans 14 residues. Germline V CDR1 and CDR2: SGHDT, YYEEEE. Deletions cut 4 bases from V and 3 bases from J, with 11 bases between. The CDR3 here is CASSREEVKNIQYF. CDR3 DNA: TGTGCCAGCAGCCGCGAGGAGGTCAAAAACATTCAGTACTTC. The full variable domain, with the rest looked up from reference TRBV5-6 and TRBJ2-4, is DAGVTQSPTHLIKTRGQQVTLRCSPKSGHDTVSWYQQALGQGPQFIFQYYEEEERQRGNFPDRFSGHQFPNYSSELNVNALLLGDSALYLCASSREEVKNIQYFGAGTRLSVL.

This clone was seen more than once but under ten times. This chain connects TRBV5-4 to TRBJ2-1; 10 bases agree with TRBD2. The germline V gene encodes CDR1 SGHNT and CDR2 YYREEE (reference sequence). The CDR3 loop spans 15 amino acids. V dropped 4 bases and J dropped 4; count of bases not matched to a gene: 5. The CDR3 sequence: CASSQGTSVYNEQFF. The DNA for the CDR3 is TGTGCCAGCAGCCAAGGGACTAGCGTTTACAATGAGCAGTTCTTC.

The CDR3 loop is CASSSTFQFIQGADGYTF. The CDR3 nucleotides read TGTGCCAGCAGCTCTACCTTCCAATTTATACAGGGGGCGGATGGCTACACCTTC. V usage is TRBV11-2 and J usage is TRBJ1-2; 9 bases line up with TRBD1. CDR1 is SGHAT, CDR2 FQNNGV, per germline. J lost 6 bases, V lost 4 bases, and 18 bases had no gene match. CDR3 size: 18 residues. The full variable domain, completed using reference TRBV11-2 and TRBJ1-2, is EAGVAQSPRYKIIEKRQSVAFWCNPISGHATLYWYQQILGQGPKLLIQFQNNGVVDDSQLPKDRFSAERLKGVDSTLKIQPAKLEDSAVYLCASSSTFQFIQGADGYTFGSGTRLTVV.